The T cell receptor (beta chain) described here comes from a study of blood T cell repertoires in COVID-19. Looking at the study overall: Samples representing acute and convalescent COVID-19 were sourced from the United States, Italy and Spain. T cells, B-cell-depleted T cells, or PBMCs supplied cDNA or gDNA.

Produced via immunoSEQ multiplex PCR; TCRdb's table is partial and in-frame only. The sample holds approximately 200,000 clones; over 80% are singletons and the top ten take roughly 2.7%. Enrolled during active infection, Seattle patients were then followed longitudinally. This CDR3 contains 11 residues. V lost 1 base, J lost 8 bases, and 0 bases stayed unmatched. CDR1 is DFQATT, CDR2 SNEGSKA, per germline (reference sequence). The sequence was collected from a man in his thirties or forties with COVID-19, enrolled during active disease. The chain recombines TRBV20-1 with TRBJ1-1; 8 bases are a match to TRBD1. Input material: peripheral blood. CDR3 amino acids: CSARGTGEAFF. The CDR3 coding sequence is TGCAGTGCTAGAGGGACAGGGGAAGCTTTCTTT.